The 17 T cell receptor beta chains in this list originate from one sample, sequenced in a study of CD8+ T cells in alopecia areata. Regarding treatment: oral pan-JAK inhibitor, 5-10 mg twice daily. Following RNA extraction, reverse transcription yielded cDNA that acted as the sequencing template. Using immunoSEQ multiplex PCR, the repertoire was profiled, and TCRdb retains in-frame clones only, with some absent. The sample contains around 100,000 clones, 50% to 75% of which appear only once. The sequenced sample was CD8+ T cells sorted from blood, obtained at week 24, from a patient treated with tofacitinib. These receptor sequences come from a human donor with alopecia areata.

The V gene is TRBV10-3, the J gene TRBJ2-3; D unclear. Germline V gene sequence: CDR1 ENHRY, CDR2 SYGVKD. The CDR3 extends over 12 amino acids. Trimming took 0 bases from V and 5 from J, leaving 3 bases between them. This chain's CDR3 is CAISESIDTQYF. Written as DNA, the CDR3 is TGTGCCATCAGTGAGTCTATAGATACGCAGTATTTT.

J is TRBJ2-3 and V is TRBV4-1; TRBD1 matches at 10 bases. The CDR3 sequence is 14 residues long. Germline values: CDR1 MGHRA, CDR2 YSYEKL. V trimming: 8 bases; J trimming: 3 bases; junction bases outside the gene matches: 5. The CDR3 bases are TGCGCCAGCGGGGGACAGGGGAAAACAGATACGCAGTATTTT. It codes for CASGGQGKTDTQYF.

The chain's CDR3 is CASSLQGYNSPLHF. DNA for the CDR3: TGTGCCAGCAGTCTCCAGGGTTATAATTCACCCCTCCACTTT. The gene calls are TRBV27 and TRBJ1-6; TRBD1 is a possible D gene (5 bases). CDR1 and CDR2 from the germline V gene are MNHEY and SMNVEV (reference sequence). V dropped 5 bases and J dropped 4 bases, with 9 bases sitting between them. The CDR3 is 14 residues long.

The CDR3 reads CASSSGIGWDKNIQYF. CDR3 DNA: TGTGCCAGCAGCTCCGGTATAGGCTGGGACAAAAACATTCAGTACTTC. The chain recombines TRBV5-6 with TRBJ2-4; D remains ambiguous. Germline lookup yields CDR1 SGHDT and CDR2 YYEEEE. Trimming pared 3 bases from V and 3 bases from J, leaving 16 bases between. The CDR3 extends over 16 amino acids.

The CDR3 nucleotides are TGTGCCACCAGGGACCGAGCCCGCGGGGAGCTGTTTTTT. Translated: CATRDRARGELFF. The V call is TRBV15, the J call TRBJ2-2, with no clear D. Germline lookup yields CDR1 LNHNV and CDR2 YYDKDF (reference sequence). V was trimmed by 6 bases and J by 7 bases, leaving 12 bases between them. The CDR3 extends over 13 amino acids.

V is TRBV27 and J is TRBJ2-7, with D perhaps assigned TRBD1 or TRBD2 (5 bases each). Trimming stripped 3 bases from V and 0 bases from J, with 12 bases between. Germline values: CDR1 MNHEY, CDR2 SMNVEV (reference sequence). This CDR3 has 15 residues. As DNA, the CDR3 is TGTGCCAGCAGTTTCGGGACGACTACCTCCTACGAGCAGTACTTC. Translating it yields CASSFGTTTSYEQYF.

The gene calls are TRBV5-6 and TRBJ1-1; D not resolved. Trimming removed 7 bases from V and 6 bases from J, with 25 bases in between. The length of the CDR3 is 16 residues. Germline V gene data show CDR1 as SGHDT and CDR2 as YYEEEE. DNA for the CDR3: TGTGCCAGCGTATCCACCCGCGGCGCCATGATAGCTGAAGCTTTCTTT. Amino acids: CASVSTRGAMIAEAFF.

This clone was detected only a few times. V gene TRBV6-6 combines with J gene TRBJ1-1; D is unclear. Germline CDR1 reads MNHNY; CDR2 reads SVGAGI (reference sequence). The CDR3 spans 14 residues. The V end was cut by 2 bases, the J end by 3 bases, with 10 bases between. CDR3: CASSYPPRDTEAFF. The DNA of the CDR3 is TGTGCCAGCAGTTACCCCCCCAGAGACACTGAAGCTTTCTTT.

The chain is built from TRBV29-1 and TRBJ2-1; 12 nucleotides line up with TRBD2. V lost 4 bases and J lost 0; bases outside the gene matches: 13. Per germline, CDR1 SQVTM and CDR2 ANQGSEA. The CDR3 consists of 19 residues. CDR3 loop: CSVGGLGLAGQSSYNEQFF. The DNA for the CDR3 is TGCAGCGTTGGGGGCTTGGGACTAGCGGGTCAGAGCTCCTACAATGAGCAGTTCTTC.

This chain's CDR3 is CAWSPAGSDEQFF. The CDR3 nucleotides read TGTGCCTGGAGCCCGGCGGGGTCGGATGAGCAGTTCTTC. The chain has TRBV30 and TRBJ2-1; possible D gene TRBD2, 6 bases. Germline loops: CDR1 GTSNPN, CDR2 SVGIG (reference sequence). V shed 3 bases and J shed 8 bases, with 14 bases lying between them. The CDR3 is 13 amino acids. The variable domain in full, completed from reference TRBV30 and TRBJ2-1, reads SQTIHQWPATLVQPVGSPLSLECTVEGTSNPNLYWYRQAAGRGLQLLFYSVGIGQISSEVPQNLSASRPQDRQFILSSKKLLLSDSGFYLCAWSPAGSDEQFFGPGTRLTVL.

The chain joins TRBV4-1 to TRBJ2-1, with TRBD2 matching 7 bases. In germline, CDR1 is MGHRA, CDR2 YSYEKL. This CDR3 comprises 14 residues. The J segment lost 12 bases and the V segment lost 0 bases, leaving 8 bases of the junction unmatched. In DNA form, the CDR3 reads TGCGCCAGCAGCCAAGAGGGACTACCCGGATGGCAGTTCTTC. This codes for CASSQEGLPGWQFF.

This sequence joins TRBV6-5 and TRBJ1-1; tentative D call: TRBD1 (5 bases). CDR3 length: 13 amino acids. Trimming cost V 6 bases and J 7 bases, with 15 bases left between them. Germline CDR1 and CDR2: MNHEY and SVGAGI. Here the CDR3 DNA reads TGTGCCAGCAGACACCAGGGTTTGGGTGAAGCTTTCTTT. This codes for CASRHQGLGEAFF.

The table lists this clone with a few counts. The V and J genes are TRBV27 and TRBJ1-2; a possible D gene is TRBD1 (6 bases). Trimming removed 8 bases at V and 7 bases at J, with 17 bases between. The length of the CDR3 is 13 residues. Germline values: CDR1 MNHEY, CDR2 SMNVEV (reference sequence). CDR3 protein: CASGLGGASGYTF. The CDR3 nucleotides are TGTGCCAGCGGCCTAGGGGGGGCGAGTGGCTACACCTTC.

This clone was seen more than once but under ten times. J is TRBJ2-5 and V is TRBV27, with 7 bases lining up with TRBD1. The CDR3 has 15 residues. V shed 4 bases and J 1 base; nucleotides not matched to a gene: 6. Germline CDR1 MNHEY, CDR2 SMNVEV (reference sequence). For the CDR3, the DNA is TGTGCCAGCAGTTCCCGGGACAGCTCCCAAGAGACCCAGTACTTC. Encoded protein: CASSSRDSSQETQYF.

The V and J genes are TRBV29-1 and TRBJ1-1; TRBD1 is a possible D gene (5 bases). V lost 4 bases, J lost 3 bases, and 9 bases lay in between. Per the germline V gene, CDR1 is SQVTM and CDR2 is ANQGSEA. The CDR3 has 12 residues. The CDR3 is CSVVPGDTEAFF. CDR3 bases: TGCAGCGTTGTCCCGGGGGACACTGAAGCTTTCTTT.

This chain uses TRBV30 with TRBJ2-1; D is undetermined. Germline V lookup: CDR1 GTSNPN, CDR2 SVGIG (reference sequence). V was shortened by 4 bases and J by 6 bases, with 10 bases between the two germline ends. The CDR3 extends over 12 amino acids. Written as DNA, the CDR3 is TGTGCCTGGATTGAAGGCCCCAATGAGCAGTTCTTC. This codes for CAWIEGPNEQFF.

Remarks on this clone: A much larger clonotype is one base distant, so this may be a read error. This chain uses TRBV6-5 with TRBJ2-3; 15 bases match TRBD2. Germline values: CDR1 MNHEY, CDR2 SVGAGI. Trimming at V came to 5 bases and at J to 4 bases, leaving 1 base not matched to a gene. The CDR3 extends over 15 amino acids. This CDR3 is CASSGLAGGPDTQYF. As DNA, the CDR3 is TGTGCCAGCAGTGGACTAGCGGGGGGGCCAGATACGCAGTATTTT.